Listed here are 17 T cell receptor delta chains from one sample, sequenced in a study of γδ T cells in repeated Plasmodium falciparum infection. Flow sorting of PBMC yielded separate Vgamma9/Vdelta2+ and Vdelta2-negative gammadelta T cell populations for bulk repertoire analysis. TCRdb re-processed the multiplex PCR reads using CATT. The sample shows 70,000 to 95,000 delta-chain clones, about 1.5% of them seen only once. The sequencing sample was made of gamma-delta T cells from blood. The source is a pool of human donors (malaria-infected and uninfected, not separated).

This clone was detected only a few times. TCRdb has a much larger clone's protein, which differs at residue 3 from the translation of this DNA, likely because of a read error; what is shown is the protein translated from the DNA. The V gene is TRDV2, the J gene TRDJ2; 7 bases are shared with TRDD3. As TCRdb names no J gene, one was assigned here on the basis of a DNA match to germline. This CDR3 is built from 19 residues. Germline V gene sequence: CDR1 GEAIGNYY, CDR2 EKD. CDR3 protein: CAYDTDVPTRTGETAQLFF. The CDR3 region has the DNA TGTGCCTATGACACCGACGTCCCAACCCGTACTGGGGAAACAGCACAACTCTTCTTT.

This clone was found many times. The likely explanation is a read error, given a far larger clone one base away. The chain carries TRDV2 and TRDJ2; TRDD3 might be the D (6 bases). The J gene is not listed in TCRdb, so it was assigned here from a DNA match to germline. Between the trimmed V and J ends, which lost 0 bases and 3 bases, there was a span of 7 bases. CDR1 is GEAIGNYY, CDR2 EKD, per germline. This CDR3 region has 14 residues. The DNA for the CDR3 is TGTGCCTGTGACACCTGGGGGGTGACAGCACAACTCTTCTTT. The encoded protein is CACDTWGVTAQLFF.

This clone was found many times. The protein TCRdb lists belongs to a much larger clone and differs from this DNA's translation at residue 14, which points to a read error; the protein shown is made from the DNA. The V and J genes are TRDV2 and TRDJ3; 9 bases agree with TRDD3. Germline-derived CDR1 and CDR2 are GEAIGNYY and EKD. The CDR3 has 17 amino acids. CDR3 DNA: TGTGCCTGTGACAACTGGGGGAGCTCCTGGGACACCCGACGGATGTTTTTC. Translating gives CACDNWGSSWDTRRMFF.

In its sample, this clone was seen many times. A read error likely explains why the TCRdb protein, taken from a much larger clone, differs from this DNA's translation at residue 3; the protein shown is translated from the DNA. The chain uses TRDV2 and TRDJ1; 7 nucleotides line up with TRDD3. CDR3 length: 17 amino acids. Germline V lookup: CDR1 GEAIGNYY, CDR2 EKD. CDR3 nucleotide sequence: TGTGCCCGTGACACCGTGGGGGAGGCCCCGAGAACCGATAAACTCATCTTT. Its translation is CARDTVGEAPRTDKLIF.

On this clone itself: It differs at one base from a far larger clone, so likely a read error. The identical CDR3 is also encoded by other nucleotide sequences in the sample. The gene calls are TRDV1 and TRDJ1; D not certain. The CDR3 loop spans 18 amino acids. Germline CDR1 TSWWSYY, CDR2 QGS. CDR3 coding DNA: TGTGCCCTTGGAGACTCTCGGGCGGCCAATCCAAAACAAAATAAACTCATCTTT. Its protein product is CALGDSRAANPKQNKLIF.

This clone was seen more than once but under ten times. The TCRdb protein, from a much larger clone, departs from this DNA's translation at residue 11, likely by read error; the protein shown derives from the DNA. This sample includes further DNA sequences coding for the same CDR3. The genes are TRDV1 and TRDJ1; TRDD3 aligns across 8 bases. V dropped 1 base and J dropped 1; count of bases not matched to a gene: 8. CDR1 TSWWSYY and CDR2 QGS come from the germline V gene. The CDR3 length is 17 residues. The CDR3 is CALGEPTVGDGTDKLIF. The CDR3 DNA reads TGTGCTCTTGGGGAACCTACGGTGGGGGATGGCACCGATAAACTCATCTTT.

This clone was observed a handful of times. This sequence joins TRDV1 and TRDJ1, with 13 bases aligning to TRDD3. No J gene is reported in TCRdb; it was inferred here by comparing the DNA with germline. CDR3 size: 19 residues. Looked up from germline, CDR1 is TSWWSYY and CDR2 is QGS. The trim removed 2 bases at V and 1 base at J, leaving 10 bases unmatched. The CDR3 protein is CALGEFEGYWGIRTDKLIF. The DNA of the CDR3 is TGTGCTCTTGGGGAATTTGAGGGGTACTGGGGGATACGCACCGATAAACTCATCTTT.

As concerns this clone: The protein recorded in TCRdb matches a much larger clone and deviates from this DNA's translation at residue 13, suggesting a read error; the protein here is obtained by translating the DNA. The J gene was not called, though the V gene is TRDV2. Germline CDR1 and CDR2: GEAIGNYY and EKD. The CDR3 runs 14 residues. The CDR3 nucleotides read TGTGCCTGTGACAGAGGGTACGGCACCGATAAACTCACCTTT. This gives the protein CACDRGYGTDKLTF.

In the case of this clone: The translation of this DNA and the TCRdb protein of a much larger clone differ at residue 12, probably owing to a read error; the protein shown here is translated from the DNA. The chain employs TRDV1 and TRDJ1; 9 bases align to TRDD2. The trim removed 3 bases at V and 0 bases at J, leaving 14 bases unmatched. CDR1 and CDR2 (germline): TSWWSYY, QGS. CDR3 size: 19 residues. DNA of the CDR3: TGTGCTCTTGGGGACCCTCCTTCCTACTGGGGATTGTACACCGATAAACTCATCTTT. This translates into CALGDPPSYWGLYTDKLIF.

To note about this clone: It differs at one base from a far larger clone, so likely a read error. The sample has other DNA sequences that encode this CDR3 too. V is TRDV2 and J is TRDJ1, with a tentative D call TRDD3 (5 bases). The CDR3 contains 15 residues. V was pared by 3 bases and J by 0 bases, with 13 bases between. Germline CDR1 GEAIGNYY, CDR2 EKD. CDR3 sequence reads: CACDQWGLYTDKLIF. DNA for the CDR3: TGTGCCTGTGACCAGTGGGGACTTTACACCGATAAACTCATCTTT.

In its sample, this clone was seen a few times. TCRdb's protein, taken from a much larger clone, differs from this DNA's translation at residue 15, likely owing to a read error; the protein displayed comes from the DNA. The chain combines TRDV2 with TRDJ1, with 8 bases aligning to TRDD3. As TCRdb names no J gene, one was assigned here on the basis of a DNA match to germline. CDR3 length: 23 residues. Trimming cost V 3 bases and J 0 bases; bases outside gene matches: 29. Germline V CDR1 and CDR2: GEAIGNYY, EKD. The CDR3 DNA sequence: TGTGCCTGTGACTCCTTAAGTACCCCCGTGGCAGGTACTGGGGGTGAGAACACCGATAAACTCATCTTT. Translating it yields CACDSLSTPVAGTGGENTDKLIF.

A word on this clone: A read error is likely here: a far larger clone is one base away. This CDR3 is also generated by other DNA sequences in the sample. This rearrangement joins TRDV1 to TRDJ1, with 9 positions matching TRDD3. The J gene comes from matching the DNA to germline here; TCRdb lacks it. The CDR3 consists of 24 residues. Germline V gene lookup returns CDR1 TSWWSYY and CDR2 QGS. CDR3 protein: CALGEPTAPNFLLYWGNYTDKLIF. CDR3 bases: TGTGCTCTTGGGGAACCGACGGCCCCAAACTTCCTCTTATACTGGGGGAATTACACCGACAAACTCATCTTT.

This clone was observed at least ten times. The TCRdb record carries a much larger clone's protein, which differs from this DNA's translation at residue 9; a read error is the likely cause, and the protein listed here is the DNA translation. The chain carries TRDV1 and TRDJ1; TRDD3 matches 8 bases. The germline CDR1 and CDR2 sequences are TSWWSYY and QGS. V lost 7 bases to trimming and J lost 0 bases; unmatched junction nucleotides: 28. The CDR3 spans 22 residues. For the CDR3, the DNA is TGTGCTCTTGTCGGCTTACTGGGGGGCTGGATACCATACCCATCGTACACCGATAAACTCATCTTT. Its translation is CALVGLLGGWIPYPSYTDKLIF.

This clone turned up a few times. A read error is the likely source, as a far larger clone sits one nucleotide away. Other DNA sequences from this sample encode an identical CDR3 as well. The chain recombines TRDV2 with TRDJ1, with 9 bases aligning to TRDD3. TCRdb supplies no J gene; here it was assigned by aligning the nucleotide sequence to germline. Germline values: CDR1 GEAIGNYY, CDR2 EKD. Trimming took 1 base from V and 0 from J; bases not matched to a gene: 11. This CDR3 is built from 18 residues. The CDR3 nucleotides read TGTGCCTGTGACACGCTACTGGGGGACACTCAGTACACCGATAAACTCATCTTT. Its protein product is CACDTLLGDTQYTDKLIF.

Note on this clone: The protein TCRdb gives is from a much larger clone and does not agree with this DNA's translation at residue 6, likely a read error; the protein shown here comes from the DNA. The J gene is TRDJ1, the V gene TRDV1; 13 positions agree with TRDD3. No J segment appears in TCRdb, so it was assigned here by matching the sequence to germline. The germline V gene encodes CDR1 TSWWSYY and CDR2 QGS. CDR3 length equals 23 residues. After removal of 2 bases from V and 0 bases from J, the junction contained 21 bases not matched to a gene. The CDR3 coding sequence is TGTGCTCTTGGGGAATTCCTCCTCCCCCGAATTACTGGGGGATACGCGTACACCGATAAACTCATCTTT. It translates to CALGEFLLPRITGGYAYTDKLIF.

Remarks on this clone: At one boundary the junction diverges from the germline segment, which might be a read error. The V call is TRDV1, the J call TRDJ1; TRDD3 might be the D (6 bases). This CDR3 has 25 amino acids. The germline gives CDR1 TSWWSYY, CDR2 QGS. The CDR3 DNA is TGTGCCCTTGGGGAACGAAGGTGGTCCTCACGTTACTGGGAGATACGCGTAGAGGGCCGCGATAAACTCATCTTT. The encoded protein is CALGERRWSSRYWEIRVEGRDKLIF.

A remark on this clone: The protein in TCRdb stems from a much larger clone and differs at residue 11 from this DNA's translation, likely a read error; here the protein is translated from the DNA. Here the CDR3 reads CACDSLGLTDRLIF. In DNA, the CDR3 is TGTGCCTGTGACTCACTGGGACTCACCGATAGACTCATCTTT. The chain combines TRDV2 with TRDJ1; tentative D call: TRDD3 (6 bases). CDR1 and CDR2 from the germline V gene are GEAIGNYY and EKD. The CDR3 loop spans 14 amino acids.